This T cell receptor beta chain originates from a study of T cells in Graves' hyperthyroidism and ophthalmopathy. Study-level findings and limits: Blood also showed most of the thyroid clonotypes that were expanded above 0.001.

The CDR3 has 10 amino acids. Germline V gene data show CDR1 as SGHNT and CDR2 as YENEEA. V gave up 8 bases and J gave up 10 bases, with 11 bases separating them. There were TCR beta CDR3 regions amplified from RNA transcripts. An initial round of RT-PCR targeting the TCR CDR3 relied on the HTBI primer set. TCRdb re-called the multiplex PCR reads through MiXCR, storing one row per CDR3 protein. Counted here are around 380,000 distinct CDR3 sequences, 13% occurring once; the ten biggest clones make up roughly 20%. Newly diagnosed hyperthyroidism patients aged 18 to 65 years had disease lasting under 2 months. Blood was obtained at the first hyperthyroidism diagnosis, which preceded any ophthalmopathy symptoms. This sample holds PBMCs from around 9.9 ml fresh peripheral blood. Only a few counts were recorded for this clonotype. The antigen remains undetermined.

The specimen was blood. The gene calls are TRBV11-3 and TRBJ1-1; D unresolved. This receptor was obtained from a man aged 25 to 40 with Graves' hyperthyroidism that later progressed to Graves' ophthalmopathy. The CDR3 nucleotides read TGTGCCAGCGGCAGCGGAGGAGCTTTCTTT. Translation gives CASGSGGAFF.